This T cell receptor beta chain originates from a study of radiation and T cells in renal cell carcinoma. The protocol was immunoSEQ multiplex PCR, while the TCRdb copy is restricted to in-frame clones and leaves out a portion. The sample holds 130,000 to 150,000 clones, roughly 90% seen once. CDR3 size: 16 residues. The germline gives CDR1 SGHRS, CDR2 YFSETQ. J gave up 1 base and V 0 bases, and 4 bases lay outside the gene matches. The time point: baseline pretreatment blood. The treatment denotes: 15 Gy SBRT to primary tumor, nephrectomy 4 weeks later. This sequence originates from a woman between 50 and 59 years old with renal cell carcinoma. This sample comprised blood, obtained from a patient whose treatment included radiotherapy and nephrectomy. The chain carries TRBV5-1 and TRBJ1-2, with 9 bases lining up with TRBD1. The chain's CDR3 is CASSLGTGVDNYGYTF. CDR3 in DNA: TGCGCCAGCAGCTTGGGGACAGGGGTTGATAACTATGGCTACACCTTC.